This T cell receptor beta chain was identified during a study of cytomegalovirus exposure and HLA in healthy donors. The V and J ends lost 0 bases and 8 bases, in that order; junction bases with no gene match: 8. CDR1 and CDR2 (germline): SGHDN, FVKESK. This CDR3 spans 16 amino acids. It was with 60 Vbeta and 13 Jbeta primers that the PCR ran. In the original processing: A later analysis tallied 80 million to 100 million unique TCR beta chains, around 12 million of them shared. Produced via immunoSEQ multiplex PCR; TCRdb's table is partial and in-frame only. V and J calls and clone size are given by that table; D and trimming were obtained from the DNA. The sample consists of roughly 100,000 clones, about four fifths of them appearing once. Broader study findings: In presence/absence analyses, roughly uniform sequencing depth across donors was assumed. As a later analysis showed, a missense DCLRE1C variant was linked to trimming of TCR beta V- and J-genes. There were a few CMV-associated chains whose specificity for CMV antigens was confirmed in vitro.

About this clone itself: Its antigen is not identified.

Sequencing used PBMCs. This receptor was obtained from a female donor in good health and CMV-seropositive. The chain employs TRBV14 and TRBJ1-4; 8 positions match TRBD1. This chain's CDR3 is CASSQDTGGLREKLFF. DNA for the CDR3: TGTGCCAGCAGCCAAGACACAGGGGGTTTGCGGGAAAAACTGTTTTTT.